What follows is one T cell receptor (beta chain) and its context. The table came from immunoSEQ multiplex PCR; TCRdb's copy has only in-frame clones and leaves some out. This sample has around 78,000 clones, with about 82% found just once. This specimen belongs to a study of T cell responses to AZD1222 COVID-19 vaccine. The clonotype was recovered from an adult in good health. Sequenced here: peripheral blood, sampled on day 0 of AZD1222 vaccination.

As DNA, the CDR3 is TGTGCCAGCACCCCGGCGCTAGAAATAGAGCAGTACTTC. This gives the protein CASTPALEIEQYF. The chain couples TRBV7-2 to TRBJ2-7; D gene unclear. The germline V gene has CDR1 SGHTA and CDR2 FQGNSA. The CDR3 covers 13 residues. V dropped 7 bases and J dropped 7 bases, with 17 bases sitting between them.